This T cell receptor (beta chain) was sequenced for a study of blood T cell repertoires in COVID-19. The CDR3 runs 18 residues. The germline V gene encodes CDR1 SGHTS and CDR2 YDEGEE. V was clipped by 4 bases and J by 3 bases; unmatched bases: 10. Some clones are missing from TCRdb's copy, which holds only in-frame ones; the method was immunoSEQ multiplex PCR. Of some 220,000 clones listed, 83% are singletons. The sequence was obtained from a human donor in a cohort sampled during active COVID-19. Sequenced material: peripheral blood. The rearrangement links TRBV5-8 to TRBJ2-7; TRBD2 agrees at 16 bases. The CDR3 spells CASSQPGTSGRGSYEQYF. For the CDR3, the DNA is TGTGCCAGCAGCCAGCCCGGGACTAGCGGGAGGGGGAGCTACGAGCAGTACTTC.